A single count supports the clone carrying this T cell receptor (beta chain). Antigen: not known. This entry comes from a study of T cell responses to AZD1222 COVID-19 vaccine. Points from the study as a whole: Donors in the cohort were predominantly white British and more often female, and clonal diversity was possibly underestimated.

The assay was immunoSEQ multiplex PCR, and TCRdb's table has in-frame clones only and misses some. The sample includes around 150,000 clones, about 90% of them seen just once. The V end lost 4 bases, the J end lost 5 bases, and 17 bases lay between the germline ends. The CDR3 extends over 15 amino acids. Per the germline V gene, CDR1 is LNHDA and CDR2 is SQIVND (reference sequence). The chain joins TRBV19 to TRBJ1-2; D unclear. The source of this sequence is an adult who received the MenACWY meningococcal vaccine as a control. The sample was peripheral blood, taken 28 days after the second dose of the MenACWY control vaccine. This CDR3 reads CASSNPPSVNYGYTF. The CDR3 DNA reads TGTGCCAGTAGTAACCCACCTTCCGTAAATTATGGCTACACCTTC.